The 3 T cell receptor beta chains reported below all come from one sample, sequenced in a study of regulatory T cells in long-lasting Graves disease. Arm-PCR with iRepertoire HTBI primers amplified the CDR3 regions for these TCR beta libraries. Via MiXCR, TCRdb re-called the multiplex PCR reads, giving one row per CDR3 protein. Of roughly 450,000 distinct CDR3 sequences in the sample, less than 25% were seen once. Time point here: persistent/refractory GD, antithyroid drugs over 5 years with positive TRAb. PBMC RNA was the source of the TCR library. The sequenced sample was peripheral blood mononuclear cells (PBMCs), obtained when the disease was refractory, from a patient treated with antithyroid drugs. The receptors come from a female donor with Graves disease.

This clonotype was found many times. The gene calls are TRBV30 and TRBJ1-4; no firm D call. CDR1 and CDR2 from the germline V gene are GTSNPN and SVGIG (reference sequence). This CDR3 contains 12 residues. Deletions cut 5 bases from V and 8 bases from J, with 12 bases between. The chain's CDR3 is CAWEFPREKLFF. The CDR3 region has the DNA TGTGCCTGGGAGTTTCCGCGGGAAAAACTGTTTTTT.

This clonotype was seen many times. This chain connects TRBV27 to TRBJ1-1; D is uncertain. Trimming stripped 3 bases from V and 0 bases from J, with 14 bases between. Germline V gene sequence: CDR1 MNHEY, CDR2 SMNVEV (reference sequence). The CDR3 extends over 16 amino acids. The CDR3 loop is CASSFEIPPMNTEAFF. The CDR3, as DNA: TGTGCCAGCAGTTTTGAGATTCCCCCGATGAACACTGAAGCTTTCTTT.

In this sample, this clonotype turned up a few times. V usage is TRBV5-1 and J usage is TRBJ2-7; 9 bases fit TRBD1. This CDR3 comprises 14 residues. V shed 1 base, J shed 3 bases, and the junction held 2 bases outside the gene matches. Germline CDR1 is SGHRS and CDR2 is YFSETQ. CDR3 nucleotides: TGCGCCAGCAGCTTGATGGGACAGGGCTACGAGCAGTACTTC. Encoded protein: CASSLMGQGYEQYF. Based on the CDR3 plus reference TRBV5-1 and TRBJ2-7, the full variable domain is KAGVTQTPRYLIKTRGQQVTLSCSPISGHRSVSWYQQTPGQGLQFLFEYFSETQRNKGNFPGRFSGRQFSNSRSEMNVSTLELGDSALYLCASSLMGQGYEQYFGPGTRLTVT.